Presented here are 14 T cell receptor beta chains from one specimen sequenced in a study of radiation and T cells in renal cell carcinoma. As to time point: blood 2 weeks post-SBRT. Treatment of the sample: 15 Gy SBRT to primary tumor, nephrectomy 4 weeks later. The table came from immunoSEQ multiplex PCR; TCRdb's copy has only in-frame clones and leaves some out. Of 100,000 to 150,000 clones in the sample, around 82% were seen once. The specimen was blood, collected from a patient whose treatment included radiotherapy and nephrectomy. The receptors come from a man aged 45-65 years with renal cell carcinoma.

This chain links TRBV5-4 with TRBJ2-1, with D tentatively TRBD2 (6 bases). From germline, CDR1 is SGHNT and CDR2 YYREEE (reference sequence). Trimming left V 5 bases short and J 0 bases short, with 24 bases between. The CDR3 runs to 19 residues. The CDR3 spells CASRPTQIAAERSYNEQFF. In DNA, the CDR3 is TGTGCCAGCAGGCCTACCCAAATAGCGGCAGAACGCTCCTACAATGAGCAGTTCTTC.

The rearrangement uses TRBV5-1 and TRBJ2-7; TRBD2 agrees at 7 bases. The V segment lost 0 bases and the J segment 6 bases; nucleotides outside the gene matches: 18. Per germline, CDR1 SGHRS and CDR2 YFSETQ. This CDR3 has 18 residues. The CDR3 DNA reads TGCGCCAGCAGCTTGGTGGGGGGGACCAATCCTACGATGGTCGAGCAGTACTTC. Its protein product is CASSLVGGTNPTMVEQYF.

This rearrangement joins TRBV7-2 to TRBJ2-2, with 9 bases matching TRBD1. Germline V gene data show CDR1 as SGHTA and CDR2 as FQGNSA. CDR3 length: 17 amino acids. The V and J ends lost 4 bases and 1 base, in that order; junction bases with no gene match: 7. The CDR3 sequence is CASSWAPGQGNTGELFF. The DNA for the CDR3 is TGTGCCAGCAGCTGGGCTCCGGGACAGGGGAACACCGGGGAGCTGTTTTTT.

This chain uses TRBV19 with TRBJ1-3; D unclear. This CDR3 region has 14 residues. Germline CDR1 is LNHDA and CDR2 is SQIVND (reference sequence). Between the trimmed V and J ends, which lost 5 bases and 0 bases, there was a span of 8 bases. In DNA form, the CDR3 reads TGTGCCAGTAGTTGGGAGAACTCTGGAAACACCATATATTTT. Translating gives CASSWENSGNTIYF.

The chain recombines TRBV2 with TRBJ2-7, with D perhaps matching TRBD1 (6 bases). V was pared by 7 bases and J by 1 base, with 11 bases between. The CDR3 is 13 residues long. Germline V gene lookup returns CDR1 SNHLY and CDR2 FYNNEI. The CDR3 DNA reads TGTGCCAGCACGCAGGGGAAATCCTACGAGCAGTACTTC. Translated: CASTQGKSYEQYF.

This clone was detected once. This chain joins TRBV11-2 and TRBJ2-6; TRBD1 aligns across 9 bases. The V gene's germline CDR1 is SGHAT and CDR2 FQNNGV. The J segment lost 0 bases and the V segment lost 3 bases, leaving 6 bases of the junction unmatched. The CDR3 loop spans 18 amino acids. CDR3 DNA: TGTGCCAGCAGCTTCCGGGACAGGGTCTACTCTGGGGCCAACGTCCTGACTTTC. This translates into CASSFRDRVYSGANVLTF.

This clone was found a few times. The rearrangement links TRBV30 to TRBJ1-5; no clear D. Germline assignment: CDR1 GTSNPN and CDR2 SVGIG (reference sequence). The CDR3 is made up of 12 amino acids. V was trimmed by 5 bases and J by 0 bases, leaving 5 bases between them. CDR3 nucleotides: TGTGCCTGGGGTTATAGCAATCAGCCCCAGCATTTT. Its protein product is CAWGYSNQPQHF.

V is TRBV29-1 and J is TRBJ2-7; D remains unclear. Germline assignment: CDR1 SQVTM and CDR2 ANQGSEA. The CDR3 runs 11 residues. Trimming removed 4 bases at V and 2 bases at J, with 6 bases between. The CDR3 is CSVGLTYEQYF. The CDR3 nucleotides read TGCAGCGTTGGACTCACCTACGAGCAGTACTTC.

The chain uses TRBV7-2 and TRBJ2-1; a possible D gene is TRBD1 (5 bases). The germline V and J ends were trimmed by 5 bases and 10 bases, with 15 bases remaining between them. The CDR3 runs to 13 residues. Germline CDR1 SGHTA, CDR2 FQGNSA. The CDR3 spells CASSPGSGLEQFF. The CDR3 DNA reads as TGTGCCAGCAGCCCCGGCTCAGGGCTGGAGCAGTTCTTC.

V usage is TRBV6-5 and J usage is TRBJ1-2; D gene ambiguous. V was cut by 4 bases and J by 4 bases, with 4 bases left in between. Germline CDR1 is MNHEY and CDR2 is SVGAGI. CDR3 length: 11 residues. As DNA, the CDR3 is TGTGCCAGCAGTTTCCTCTATGGCTACACCTTC. It codes for CASSFLYGYTF.

The rearrangement joins TRBV2 to TRBJ2-3; D remains ambiguous. Germline CDR1 SNHLY, CDR2 FYNNEI. V lost 5 bases, J lost 1 base, and 7 bases lay in between. This CDR3 comprises 13 residues. The CDR3 region has the DNA TGTGCCAGCAGTCTCGCTGGCACAGATACGCAGTATTTT. Its protein is CASSLAGTDTQYF.

J is TRBJ1-6 and V is TRBV9; D gene unclear. The V end lost 0 bases, the J end lost 8 bases, and 9 bases lay between the germline ends. The germline gives CDR1 SGDLS, CDR2 YYNGEE. The CDR3 is made up of 14 amino acids. DNA for the CDR3: TGTGCCAGCAGCGTAGACCAGATGGATTCACCCCTCCACTTT. This translates into CASSVDQMDSPLHF.

V and J are TRBV5-1 and TRBJ1-3; 9 bases are a match to TRBD1. The length of the CDR3 is 15 residues. Germline CDR1 is SGHRS and CDR2 is YFSETQ. With 7 bases clipped from V and 2 bases from J, the junction kept 7 bases outside the gene matches. For the CDR3, the DNA is TGCGCCAGCTGCGTGGGACAGGGCGCTGGAAACACCATATATTTT. Translation gives CASCVGQGAGNTIYF.

The gene calls are TRBV7-2 and TRBJ1-3; no clear D gene. Germline V lookup: CDR1 SGHTA, CDR2 FQGNSA. Trimming pared 4 bases from V and 0 bases from J, leaving 13 bases between. The CDR3 contains 16 residues. The CDR3 DNA reads TGTGCCAGCAGCTCATTTGCCGCGGTCTCTGGAAACACCATATATTTT. Its protein is CASSSFAAVSGNTIYF.